Detailed here is one T cell receptor (beta chain). This entry belongs to a study of blood T cell repertoires in COVID-19. Looking at the study overall: Whether acute or convalescent, the COVID-19 samples came from the United States, Italy and Spain. T cells, B-cell-depleted T cells, or PBMCs supplied cDNA or gDNA.

Authors' analysis steps: The authors estimated nucleated cell counts from reference gene primer amplification. Profiled with immunoSEQ multiplex PCR; TCRdb holds only in-frame clones, not every one. V, J and clone size derive from that table, while D and trimming were established from the DNA sequence. The sample includes approximately 170,000 clones, 83% of them seen just once. The CDR3 is 15 residues long. Between the trimmed V and J ends, which lost 0 bases and 0 bases, there was a span of 9 bases. Germline lookup yields CDR1 SGHNT and CDR2 YYREEE (reference sequence). The material sequenced was peripheral blood. The rearrangement joins TRBV5-4 to TRBJ1-1; D might be TRBD1 (5 bases). This TCR derives from an elderly woman with acute or convalescent COVID-19. Written as DNA, the CDR3 is TGTGCCAGCAGCTTGGCCCAGGGCTTGAACACTGAAGCTTTCTTT. It yields the protein CASSLAQGLNTEAFF.